This T cell receptor beta chain stems from a study of identical twins. This clonotype was found a few times. J was trimmed by 3 bases and V by 2 bases; bases with no gene match: 4. This CDR3 comprises 16 residues. TCRdb re-called the 5' RACE reads through MiXCR, storing one row per CDR3 protein. The sample has 250,000 to 300,000 distinct CDR3 sequences; more than 8% are singletons. These records were also assigned to another study, of yellow fever vaccine responses in identical twins.

Sequencing input: CD8+ T cells sorted from blood. The TCR comes from a woman aged 18-29 years in good health. The gene calls are TRBV23-1 and TRBJ2-5, with 12 bases matching TRBD2. TRBV23-1 is an open reading frame whose function is uncertain. The CDR3 coding sequence is TGCGCCAGCAGTCAACGGCTAGCGGGAGGGAAAGAGACCCAGTACTTC. Its translation: CASSQRLAGGKETQYF.